This T cell receptor (beta chain) was sequenced in a study of regulatory T cells in long-lasting Graves disease. Time point: newly diagnosed GD, antithyroid drugs for less than 3 months. Researchers made the TCR library from RNA that was extracted from PBMCs. The germline gives CDR1 MDHEN, CDR2 SYDVKM. CDR3 size: 11 residues. Trimming removed 11 bases at V and 7 bases at J, with 14 bases between. The table lists this clonotype with many counts. Combining iRepertoire HTBI primers with Arm-PCR of CDR3 regions, the authors built TCR beta libraries. TCRdb passed the multiplex PCR reads through MiXCR, listing each CDR3 protein once. The sample shows 350,000 to 450,000 distinct CDR3 sequences, 12% of them seen only once. These records were also assigned to another study, of T cells in Graves' hyperthyroidism and ophthalmopathy.

The receptor's source is a woman aged 18-29 years with Graves disease. The sample in question was peripheral blood mononuclear cells (PBMCs), obtained at new diagnosis, from a patient treated with antithyroid drugs. The gene calls are TRBV28 and TRBJ1-1, with D hard to call. The CDR3 reads CAAEGANEAFF. In DNA form, the CDR3 reads TGTGCCGCCGAGGGCGCCAATGAAGCTTTCTTT.